Listed below are T cell receptor beta chains from one sample, sequenced in a study of blood T cells in healthy people across ages. TCRdb itself ran the 5' RACE reads through MiXCR, one entry per CDR3 protein. The table has about 1.5 million distinct CDR3 sequences, roughly 43% seen once; the top ten hold about 3.8%. The source material was blood. These receptor sequences come from a woman aged 18-30 years in good health. The CDR3 runs from the conserved cysteine through the conserved F or W. A D gene is named only where the DNA matches it firmly. Expanded clones get a size class; other rows say once, few or many, or leave the size out.

TRBD2	TRBV3-1	-	TRBJ2-1	CASSQSWAASGGYEQFF	TGTGCCAGCAGCCAATCTTGGGCCGCTAGCGGGGGTTATGAGCAGTTCTTC
TRBD2	TRBV7-2	-	TRBJ2-7	CASSLVDLRGEEQYF	TGTGCCAGCAGCTTAGTGGACCTTCGGGGGGAGGAGCAGTACTTC
-	TRBV12-3/TRBV12-4	-	TRBJ1-2	CASSFLDHGNYGYTF	TGTGCCAGCAGTTTTCTGGACCACGGCAACTATGGCTACACCTTC
-	TRBV12-3/TRBV12-4	-	TRBJ2-3	CASSLVKTSTDTQYF	TGTGCCAGCAGTTTAGTAAAAACTAGCACAGATACGCAGTATTTT
TRBD1	TRBV7-9	-	TRBJ2-5	CASSSLRQGPVETQYF	TGTGCCAGCAGCTCTTTAAGACAGGGTCCGGTGGAGACCCAGTACTTC
-	TRBV14	-	TRBJ2-7	CASSQGWGHEQYF	TGTGCCAGCAGCCAGGGTTGGGGTCACGAGCAGTACTTC
TRBD1	TRBV5-1	-	TRBJ2-3	CASSRGQGPDTQYF	TGCGCCAGCAGCCGGGGACAGGGGCCAGATACGCAGTATTTT
TRBD2	TRBV29-1	few	TRBJ2-3	CSVVPTSAPPRALDTQYF	TGCAGCGTTGTCCCTACTAGCGCGCCCCCCAGGGCCTTAGATACGCAGTATTTT
-	TRBV7-9	once	TRBJ1-1	CASIRGTAGTEAFF	TGTGCCAGCATCCGAGGAACGGCGGGTACTGAAGCTTTCTTT
-	TRBV7-2	-	TRBJ2-3	CASSFGRVTDTQYF	TGTGCCAGCAGCTTTGGACGGGTCACAGATACGCAGTATTTT
-	TRBV7-8	many	TRBJ1-2	CASSLVSGQQSYGYTF	TGTGCCAGCAGCTTAGTTTCCGGACAGCAATCCTATGGCTACACCTTC
-	TRBV18	-	TRBJ2-4	CASSPEIDIAKNIQYF	TGTGCCAGCTCACCTGAAATTGACATAGCCAAAAACATTCAGTACTTC
-	TRBV9	-	TRBJ1-5	CASGGGLEYQPQHF	TGTGCCAGCGGAGGGGGTTTGGAATATCAGCCCCAGCATTTT
-	TRBV30	-	TRBJ1-2	CAWRGAGGNYGYTF	TGTGCCTGGAGGGGCGCCGGGGGAAACTATGGCTACACCTTC
TRBD1	TRBV4-3	-	TRBJ2-3	CASSGTGTGTDTQYF	TGCGCCAGCAGCGGAACCGGGACAGGCACAGATACGCAGTATTTT
TRBD1	TRBV11-2	-	TRBJ2-1	CASSDSTGTHNEQFF	TGTGCCAGCAGCGATTCGACAGGGACCCACAATGAGCAGTTCTTC
-	TRBV28	-	TRBJ2-3	CASSLGGRVELKYF	TGTGCCAGCAGTTTAGGGGGCCGGGTGGAATTGAAGTATTTT
-	TRBV6-2/TRBV6-3	-	TRBJ2-1	CASSWRAAPAGNEQFF	TGTGCCAGCAGTTGGAGAGCAGCGCCGGCTGGTAATGAGCAGTTCTTC
TRBD2	TRBV5-1	few	TRBJ2-1	CASSLATSGRARNEQFF	TGCGCCAGCAGCTTGGCGACTAGCGGGAGGGCCCGGAATGAGCAGTTCTTC
TRBD2	TRBV27	few	TRBJ2-7	CASSWTSGECSEQYF	TGTGCCAGCAGTTGGACTAGCGGGGAATGTTCCGAGCAGTACTTC
TRBD2	TRBV7-3	few	TRBJ2-1	CASSLMGASGSRMDEQFF	TGTGCCAGCAGCTTAATGGGGGCTAGCGGGAGTCGAATGGATGAGCAGTTCTTC
TRBD2	TRBV9	few	TRBJ2-1	CASSTGLAGVGYYNEQFF	TGTGCCAGCAGCACGGGACTAGCGGGAGTAGGCTATTACAATGAGCAGTTCTTC
-	TRBV4-1	-	TRBJ1-4	CASSQDPRVRANEKLFF	TGCGCCAGCAGCCAAGATCCAAGGGTCCGGGCTAATGAAAAACTGTTTTTT
-	TRBV29-1	-	TRBJ1-2	CALRAGLHPYGYTF	TGCGCCTTACGGGCGGGTCTCCATCCCTATGGCTACACCTTC
TRBD1	TRBV4-3	-	TRBJ1-2	CASSRLPGQDYGYTF	TGCGCCAGCAGCCGCTTACCGGGACAGGACTATGGCTACACCTTC
-	TRBV20-1	-	TRBJ2-2	CSASRPGTSNTGELFF	TGCAGTGCTTCTCGACCCGGGACGTCAAACACCGGGGAGCTGTTTTTT
TRBD1	TRBV20-1	few	TRBJ2-3	CSARQGPSTDTQYF	TGCAGTGCCAGACAGGGACCTAGCACAGATACGCAGTATTTT
-	TRBV29-1	-	TRBJ2-1	CNVEAAYNEQFF	TGCAACGTTGAAGCGGCGTACAATGAGCAGTTCTTC
TRBD2	TRBV7-2	few	TRBJ2-1	CASSEYPLAGGPSYNEQFF	TGTGCCAGCAGCGAATACCCACTAGCGGGGGGCCCCTCCTACAATGAGCAGTTCTTC
-	TRBV4-3	few	TRBJ1-6	CASSQDSGGRNNSPLHF	TGCGCCAGCAGCCAAGATAGCGGGGGAAGGAATAATTCACCCCTCCACTTT
TRBD2	TRBV20-1	-	TRBJ2-1	CRAGGRAYNEQFF	TGCAGGGCCGGCGGGAGAGCCTACAATGAGCAGTTCTTC
TRBD2	TRBV6-2/TRBV6-3	few	TRBJ2-1	CASLPRASGRYEQFF	TGTGCCAGCCTCCCCAGGGCTAGCGGGAGGTATGAGCAGTTCTTC
-	TRBV27	-	TRBJ2-7	CASSLSAGTFYEQYF	TGTGCCAGCAGTCTCTCGGCGGGGACGTTCTACGAGCAGTACTTC
-	TRBV25-1	-	TRBJ1-2	CASSEFAGGYTF	TGTGCCAGCAGTGAATTTGCGGGTGGCTACACCTTC
-	TRBV5-6	-	TRBJ1-1	CASSSLRGSLNTEAFF	TGTGCCAGCAGCTCTCTGAGGGGCAGCTTGAACACTGAAGCTTTCTTT